A selection of T cell receptor beta chains follows, all from one sample in a study of neoadjuvant anti-PD-1 for oral cavity cancer. Profiled with immunoSEQ multiplex PCR; TCRdb holds only in-frame clones, not every one. The sample contains 63,000 or so clones, 85% to 90% of which appear only once. Sequencing was performed on PBMCs, taken after nivolumab (anti-PD-1) treatment. Receptors were obtained from a person aged 40 to 85 with oral cavity squamous cell carcinoma. Both conserved end residues are part of each CDR3. Each record gives: CDR3 length, D gene, clone size, V gene, J gene, CDR3 protein, CDR3 DNA. The D gene is left open where the match is weak. Clone sizes are given selectively: once, few, many, or a class where the clone is expanded.

>16|-|-|TRBV11-2|TRBJ2-1
CASRTISGTLYNEQFF
TGTGCCAGCAGGACAATCTCCGGGACCCTGTATAATGAGCAGTTCTTC
>13|TRBD1|-|TRBV10-2|TRBJ1-1
CASSGESGGSAFF
TGCGCCAGCAGTGGGGAGTCAGGGGGGAGTGCTTTCTTT
>15|TRBD1|few|TRBV30|TRBJ1-1
CAWSGDRERGTEAFF
TGTGCCTGGAGTGGGGACAGGGAGCGTGGCACTGAAGCTTTCTTT
>16|-|-|TRBV9|TRBJ2-1
CASSVGGRSSYNEQFF
TGTGCCAGCAGCGTAGGGGGGCGTTCCTCCTACAATGAGCAGTTCTTC
>13|-|few|TRBV2|TRBJ2-5
CASSDLHQETQYF
TGTGCCAGCAGTGACTTACACCAAGAGACCCAGTACTTC
>15|-|-|TRBV2|TRBJ1-1
CASSNAQGIGTEAFF
TGTGCCAGCAGTAACGCCCAGGGGATTGGCACTGAAGCTTTCTTT
>15|-|-|TRBV4-1|TRBJ1-5
CASSLTGGGEQPQHF
TGCGCCAGCAGCCTCACCGGCGGGGGTGAGCAGCCCCAGCATTTT
>13|-|-|TRBV30|TRBJ1-1
CASAPPTNTEAFF
TGTGCCTCTGCCCCCCCCACGAACACTGAAGCTTTCTTT
>14|TRBD1|-|TRBV28|TRBJ1-2
CASNQRTGWYGYTF
TGTGCCAGCAACCAGAGGACAGGATGGTATGGCTACACCTTC
>14|TRBD2|-|TRBV13|TRBJ2-7
CASGLLAAGHEQYF
TGTGCCAGTGGACTCCTAGCGGCTGGGCACGAGCAGTACTTC
>12|-|-|TRBV6-1|TRBJ1-2
CASCNLGDGYTF
TGTGCCAGCTGCAACTTGGGGGATGGCTACACCTTC
>18|TRBD2|few|TRBV11-2|TRBJ2-1
CASSLGLSSGRVGNEQFF
TGTGCCAGCAGCTTGGGGTTGTCTAGCGGGAGGGTGGGCAATGAGCAGTTCTTC
>16|TRBD2|once|TRBV6-1|TRBJ2-7
CASSALAGLPSYEQYF
TGTGCCAGCAGTGCACTAGCGGGCCTACCCTCCTACGAGCAGTACTTC
>15|-|-|TRBV7-9|TRBJ2-1
CASSLVGARGNEQFF
TGTGCCAGCAGCTTAGTAGGGGCGCGGGGTAATGAGCAGTTCTTC
>17|-|-|TRBV5-4|TRBJ1-2
CASSSTLSWDKSYGYTF
TGTGCCAGCAGCTCAACTCTTTCGTGGGACAAATCCTATGGCTACACCTTC
>16|TRBD1|-|TRBV7-2|TRBJ1-2
CASSLNLGQGADGYTF
TGTGCCAGCAGCCTAAACCTGGGACAGGGGGCAGATGGCTACACCTTC
>13|-|-|TRBV6-1|TRBJ2-5
CASSEIRQETQYF
TGTGCCAGCAGTGAGATTCGCCAAGAGACCCAGTACTTC
>18|TRBD2|once|TRBV4-1|TRBJ2-3
CASSLQPTSDTSTDTQYF
TGCGCCAGCAGCCTGCAACCGACTAGCGACACTAGCACAGATACGCAGTATTTT
>15|TRBD1|-|TRBV27|TRBJ2-4
CASSLRRQGANIQYF
TGTGCCAGCAGTTTACGTCGACAGGGCGCAAACATTCAGTACTTC
>14|TRBD2|-|TRBV10-2|TRBJ2-5
CASSAGGGTETQYF
TGCGCCAGCAGTGCGGGGGGTGGGACGGAGACCCAGTACTTC
>14|-|-|TRBV30|TRBJ1-5
CAWSRTPWGQPQHF
TGTGCCTGGAGTAGGACCCCCTGGGGTCAGCCCCAGCATTTT
>14|TRBD2|-|TRBV30|TRBJ2-3
CARTSGGPGDTQYF
TGTGCCCGGACTAGCGGGGGCCCGGGGGATACGCAGTATTTT
>14|-|-|TRBV11-2|TRBJ2-1
CASSLAGGSNEQFF
TGTGCCAGCAGCTTAGCGGGGGGCTCCAATGAGCAGTTCTTC
>15|-|once|TRBV4-1|TRBJ1-6
CASSPTGQSDSPLHF
TGCGCCAGCAGCCCTACCGGACAGTCGGATTCACCCCTCCACTTT
>14|TRBD1|few|TRBV30|TRBJ1-1
CAWREGASTTEAFF
TGTGCCTGGAGGGAGGGGGCGAGTACCACTGAAGCTTTCTTT
>11|TRBD2|-|TRBV19|TRBJ2-5
CASRGGETQYF
TGTGCCAGCCGGGGGGGAGAGACCCAGTACTTC
>15|-|-|TRBV5-1|TRBJ2-2
CASSLQGSNTGELFF
TGCGCCAGCAGCTTACAGGGTTCGAACACCGGGGAGCTGTTTTTT
>14|-|-|TRBV6-6|TRBJ1-4
CASSLDRSNEKLFF
TGTGCCAGCAGCCTCGACAGGAGTAATGAAAAACTGTTTTTT
>16|TRBD2|once|TRBV5-4|TRBJ2-1
CASTPRGGVSYNEQFF
TGTGCCAGCACCCCTCGCGGGGGGGTCTCCTACAATGAGCAGTTCTTC
>15|TRBD2|few|TRBV5-1|TRBJ2-5
CASSTIAGGSETQYF
TGCGCCAGCAGCACAATAGCGGGGGGTTCTGAGACCCAGTACTTC
>16|TRBD1|-|TRBV4-1|TRBJ2-2
CASRTGGLMNTGELFF
TGCGCCAGCCGGACAGGGGGTTTGATGAACACCGGGGAGCTGTTTTTT
>14|-|once|TRBV7-9|TRBJ1-2
CASSERGSSGGYTF
TGTGCCAGCAGCGAACGGGGCAGTTCGGGGGGCTACACCTTC
>15|-|-|TRBV6-5|TRBJ2-3
CASSYSAVPTDTQYF
TGTGCCAGCAGTTACTCTGCGGTACCCACAGATACGCAGTATTTT
>12|-|-|TRBV27|TRBJ1-1
CASRRASTEAFF
TGTGCCAGCAGACGGGCTAGCACTGAAGCTTTCTTT
>15|-|few|TRBV5-4|TRBJ2-7
CASSWGDGRYYEQYF
TGTGCCAGCAGCTGGGGGGACGGACGTTACTACGAGCAGTACTTC
>15|-|-|TRBV2|TRBJ2-5
CASRLERTGRGTQYF
TGTGCCAGCAGGCTGGAGCGGACGGGCAGAGGTACCCAGTACTTC
>13|-|-|TRBV27|TRBJ1-5
CASSGGGVQPQHF
TGTGCCAGCAGTGGCGGAGGGGTTCAGCCCCAGCATTTT
>15|-|-|TRBV7-3|TRBJ1-1
CASSPQGGEITEAFF
TGTGCCAGCAGCCCCCAAGGGGGGGAGATCACTGAAGCTTTCTTT
>13|-|-|TRBV28|TRBJ1-2
CASSSGNKSGYTF
TGTGCCAGCAGTTCAGGGAATAAGAGTGGCTACACCTTC
>14|-|-|TRBV5-4|TRBJ1-4
CASSLAGSNEKLFF
TGTGCCAGCAGCTTGGCGGGTTCTAATGAAAAACTGTTTTTT
>16|-|-|TRBV19|TRBJ1-3
CASSIDHGFSGNTIYF
TGTGCCAGTAGTATAGATCACGGGTTCTCTGGAAACACCATATATTTT
>14|-|-|TRBV10-2|TRBJ1-1
CASSESGGGTEAFF
TGCGCCAGCAGTGAGTCAGGGGGGGGGACTGAAGCTTTCTTT
>15|-|-|TRBV19|TRBJ1-3
CASTPTAISGNTIYF
TGTGCCAGTACCCCGACGGCCATCTCTGGAAACACCATATATTTT
>13|-|-|TRBV6-5|TRBJ1-1
CASSYPGQTEAFF
TGTGCCAGCAGTTACCCAGGGCAGACTGAAGCTTTCTTT
>15|TRBD2|-|TRBV7-9|TRBJ2-1
CASSPSFAGGAEQFF
TGTGCCAGCAGCCCCTCTTTCGCCGGGGGGGCGGAGCAGTTCTTC
>18|-|once|TRBV7-8|TRBJ2-7
CASSLVTETGVFPYEQYF
TGTGCCAGCAGCCTAGTGACGGAAACGGGAGTTTTCCCCTACGAGCAGTACTTC
>16|-|-|TRBV4-1|TRBJ1-5
CASSQVGGYSNQPQHF
TGCGCCAGCAGCCAAGTTGGAGGTTATAGCAATCAGCCCCAGCATTTT
>12|-|-|TRBV2|TRBJ1-1
CASSLGNTEAFF
TGTGCCAGCAGTCTGGGGAACACTGAAGCTTTCTTT
>14|-|-|TRBV5-6|TRBJ2-7
CASSGRRGRNEQYF
TGTGCCAGCAGCGGAAGGAGGGGGCGGAACGAGCAGTACTTC
>14|-|-|TRBV28|TRBJ1-3
CASSQQGTGNTIYF
TGTGCCAGCAGTCAACAGGGTACTGGAAACACCATATATTTT
>14|TRBD1|-|TRBV2|TRBJ1-2
CASSEATGVGGYTF
TGTGCCAGCAGTGAAGCCACAGGGGTGGGTGGCTACACCTTC
>14|TRBD1|-|TRBV6-5|TRBJ1-6
CASKVGQGNSPLHF
TGTGCCAGCAAAGTGGGACAGGGGAATTCACCCCTCCACTTT
>14|-|-|TRBV6-6|TRBJ1-5
CASSYGQGLEPQHF
TGTGCCAGCAGTTACGGGCAGGGGCTCGAGCCCCAGCATTTT
>14|TRBD2|-|TRBV10-3|TRBJ2-7
CAIQAGAPSYEQYF
TGTGCCATCCAAGCGGGGGCCCCATCCTACGAGCAGTACTTC
>13|-|-|TRBV30|TRBJ1-1
CAWSIQVNTEAFF
TGTGCCTGGAGTATCCAGGTGAACACTGAAGCTTTCTTT